This TCR beta chain originates from a study of shared clonotypes between healthy human individuals. Sequencing was performed with immunoSEQ multiplex PCR; in TCRdb, only in-frame clones are kept and a portion is missing. This sample has a few million clones, with around 92% found just once. V lost 0 bases and J lost 0, with 6 bases in between. CDR3 length: 14 amino acids. In germline, CDR1 is GTSNPN, CDR2 SVGIG (reference sequence). None of the donors, who were healthy HIV-negative adults, had recently had acute infections or vaccinations. Specimen: naive CD4+ T cells from PBMCs. Sample subset: CD45RA+ positively selected. The TCR was taken from a man aged 18 to 30 in good health. Some clones in this sample may be carry-over from other donors' samples. The chain combines TRBV30 with TRBJ1-5, with no clear D. The DNA for the CDR3 is TGTGCCTGGAGTGTACGGGTTAGCAATCAGCCCCAGCATTTT. As protein: CAWSVRVSNQPQHF.